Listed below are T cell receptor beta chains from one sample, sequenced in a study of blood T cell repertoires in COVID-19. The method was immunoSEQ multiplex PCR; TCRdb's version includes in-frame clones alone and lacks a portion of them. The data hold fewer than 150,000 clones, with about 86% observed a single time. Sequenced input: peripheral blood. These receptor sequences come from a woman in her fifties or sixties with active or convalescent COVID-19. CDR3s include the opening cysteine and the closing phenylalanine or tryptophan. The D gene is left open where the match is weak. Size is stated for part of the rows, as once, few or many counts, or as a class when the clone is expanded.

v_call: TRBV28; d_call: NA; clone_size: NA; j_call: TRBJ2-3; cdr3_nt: TGTGCCAGCAGTCCCTTAGGGCAGGGTAGGAAAGATACGCAGTATTTT; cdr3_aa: CASSPLGQGRKDTQYF
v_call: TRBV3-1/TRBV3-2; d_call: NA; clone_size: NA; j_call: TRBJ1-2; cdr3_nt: TGTGCCAGCAGCCAAGATACCCGGTATGGCTACACCTTC; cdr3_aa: CASSQDTRYGYTF
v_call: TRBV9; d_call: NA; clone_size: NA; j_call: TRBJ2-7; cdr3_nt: TGTGCCAGCAGCGTAGGGTCGGGAGTTGCGTCCTACGAGCAGTACTTC; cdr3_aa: CASSVGSGVASYEQYF
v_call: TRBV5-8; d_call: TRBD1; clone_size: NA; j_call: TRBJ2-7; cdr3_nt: TGTGCCAGCAGCGTGACAGGGATGGCATACGAGCAGTACTTC; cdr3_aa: CASSVTGMAYEQYF
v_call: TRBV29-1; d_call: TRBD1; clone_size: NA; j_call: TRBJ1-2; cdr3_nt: TGCAGCGTTAACGGACAGGCTAACTATGGCTACACCTTC; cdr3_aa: CSVNGQANYGYTF
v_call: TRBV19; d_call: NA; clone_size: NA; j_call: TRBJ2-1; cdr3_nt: TGTGCCAGTAGTATAAGTGGGGGCCACAATGAGCAGTTCTTC; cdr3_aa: CASSISGGHNEQFF
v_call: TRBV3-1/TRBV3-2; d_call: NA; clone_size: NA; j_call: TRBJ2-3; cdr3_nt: TGTGCCAGCAGCCGAGAACAGGGAAAAGCAGATACGCAGTATTTT; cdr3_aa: CASSREQGKADTQYF
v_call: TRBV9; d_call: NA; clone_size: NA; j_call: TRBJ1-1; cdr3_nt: TGTGCCAGCAGCGTATTGGGGGGGAACACTGAAGCTTTCTTT; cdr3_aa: CASSVLGGNTEAFF
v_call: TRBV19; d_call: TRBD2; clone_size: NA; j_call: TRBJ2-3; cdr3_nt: TGTGCCAGTAGTGTATATGGCGGGAGCGGGGATACGCAGTATTTT; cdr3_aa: CASSVYGGSGDTQYF
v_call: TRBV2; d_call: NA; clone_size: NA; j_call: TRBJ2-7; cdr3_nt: TGTGCCAGCAGTGACCTATACTACGAGCAGTACTTC; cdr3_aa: CASSDLYYEQYF
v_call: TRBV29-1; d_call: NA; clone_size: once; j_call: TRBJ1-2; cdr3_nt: TGCAGCGTTGGGGGGGTGGGTGGGGCGGGTGGCTACACCTTC; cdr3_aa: CSVGGVGGAGGYTF
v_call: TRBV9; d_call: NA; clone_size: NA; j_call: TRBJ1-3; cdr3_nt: TGTGCCAGCAGCAAGCCTGACTCTGGAAACACCATATATTTT; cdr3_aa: CASSKPDSGNTIYF
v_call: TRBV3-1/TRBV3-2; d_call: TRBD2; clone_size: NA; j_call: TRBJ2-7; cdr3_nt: TGTGCCAGCAGTTTGGTACTAGCGGGAGGGCCGGGCGACGAGCAGTACTTC; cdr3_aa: CASSLVLAGGPGDEQYF
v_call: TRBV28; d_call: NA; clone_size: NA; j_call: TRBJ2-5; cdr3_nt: TGTGCCAGCAGTTTGGCAAAGGAGGAGACCCAGTACTTC; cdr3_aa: CASSLAKEETQYF
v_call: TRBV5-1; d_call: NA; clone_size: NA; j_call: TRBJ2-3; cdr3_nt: TGCGCCAGCAGCTCCCGTCCCGGGGGCACAGATACGCAGTATTTT; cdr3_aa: CASSSRPGGTDTQYF
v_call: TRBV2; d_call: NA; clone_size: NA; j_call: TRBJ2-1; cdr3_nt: TGTGCCAGCAGTGTAAGGACAGCTAGCTACAATGAGCAGTTCTTC; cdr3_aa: CASSVRTASYNEQFF
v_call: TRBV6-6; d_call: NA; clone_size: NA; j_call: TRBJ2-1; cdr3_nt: TGTGCCAGCATTGGACTAAGCGGTTTCTACAATGAGCAGTTCTTC; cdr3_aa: CASIGLSGFYNEQFF
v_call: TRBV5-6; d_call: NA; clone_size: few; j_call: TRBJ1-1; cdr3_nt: TGTGCCAGCAGCTTGGCCGGGGGTTTTGAAGCTTTCTTT; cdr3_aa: CASSLAGGFEAFF
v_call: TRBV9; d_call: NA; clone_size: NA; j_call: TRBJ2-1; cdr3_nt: TGTGCCAGCAGCGACCCCCAACTTTCCGGGGATGAGCAGTTCTTC; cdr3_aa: CASSDPQLSGDEQFF
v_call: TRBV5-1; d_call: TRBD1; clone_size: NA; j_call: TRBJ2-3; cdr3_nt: TGCGCCAGCTCGGCCGGGACAGGGACTAGCACAGATACGCAGTATTTT; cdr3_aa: CASSAGTGTSTDTQYF
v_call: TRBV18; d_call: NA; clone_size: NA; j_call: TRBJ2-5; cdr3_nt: TGTGCCAGCTCTCTAGGTTTCGTGGAGACCCAGTACTTC; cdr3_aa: CASSLGFVETQYF
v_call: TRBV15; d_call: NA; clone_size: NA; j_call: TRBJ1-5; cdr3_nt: TGTGCCACCAGCAGAGATTGGGGGGGATATGAGCCCCAGCATTTT; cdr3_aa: CATSRDWGGYEPQHF
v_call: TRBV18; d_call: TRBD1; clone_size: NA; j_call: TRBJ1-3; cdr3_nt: TGTGCCAGCTCACAGGACAGGAACACTGGAAACACCATATATTTT; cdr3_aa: CASSQDRNTGNTIYF
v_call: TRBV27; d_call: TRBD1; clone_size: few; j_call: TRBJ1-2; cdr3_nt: TGTGCCAGCAGACCGACGTCCGGACAGGGCTATGGCTACACCTTC; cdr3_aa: CASRPTSGQGYGYTF
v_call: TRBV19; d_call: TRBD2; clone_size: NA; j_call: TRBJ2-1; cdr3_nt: TGTGCCAGTAGATTCATTTCCGGGACTAGGAGAGACAATGAGCAGTTCTTC; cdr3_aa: CASRFISGTRRDNEQFF
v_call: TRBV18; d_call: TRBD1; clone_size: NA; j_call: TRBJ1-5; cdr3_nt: TGTGCCAGCTCACCGGAACAGGGGAATTTTCAGCCCCAGCATTTT; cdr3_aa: CASSPEQGNFQPQHF
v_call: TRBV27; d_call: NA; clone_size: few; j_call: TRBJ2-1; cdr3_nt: TGTGCCAGCAGTGAGAGCGGAGAACCCTACAATGAGCAGTTCTTC; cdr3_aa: CASSESGEPYNEQFF
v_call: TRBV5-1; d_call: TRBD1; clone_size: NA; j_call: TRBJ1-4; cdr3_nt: TGCGCCAGCAGCTTGCATGGACAGGGGGCTAATGAAAAACTGTTTTTT; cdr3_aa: CASSLHGQGANEKLFF
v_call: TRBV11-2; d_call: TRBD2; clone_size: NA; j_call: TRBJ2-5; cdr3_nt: TGTGCCAGCAGCTTATCAGCGGGAGGGTCAGGGCAGACCCAGTACTTC; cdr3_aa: CASSLSAGGSGQTQYF
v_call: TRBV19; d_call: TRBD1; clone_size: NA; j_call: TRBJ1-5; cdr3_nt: TGTGCCAGTAGTTTACCTGGACAGGGGGCCAATCAGCCCCAGCATTTT; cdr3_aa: CASSLPGQGANQPQHF
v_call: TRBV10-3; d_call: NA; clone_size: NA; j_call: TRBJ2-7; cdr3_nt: TGTGCCATCAGTAGACTCACCGACTCCTACGAGCAGTACTTC; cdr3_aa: CAISRLTDSYEQYF
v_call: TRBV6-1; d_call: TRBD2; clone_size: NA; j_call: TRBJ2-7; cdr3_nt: TGTGCCAGCAGTGAAGACGGGACTAGCGTTTACGAGCAGTACTTC; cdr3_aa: CASSEDGTSVYEQYF
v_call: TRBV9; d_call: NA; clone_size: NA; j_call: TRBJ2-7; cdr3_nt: TGTGCCAGCAGCCCTAGGGGGAGTGGTCACGAGCAGTACTTC; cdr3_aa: CASSPRGSGHEQYF